This T cell receptor beta chain originates from a study of cytomegalovirus exposure and HLA in healthy donors. Use of 60 Vbeta and 13 Jbeta primers characterized the PCR. Profiled with immunoSEQ multiplex PCR; TCRdb holds only in-frame clones, not every one. The sample holds around 110,000 clones, around two thirds seen once. General study results and limits: Confirmation in vitro established that a few CMV-associated chains were specific for CMV antigens. CMV serostatus was the sole immune exposure data available.

A word on this clone: The antigen remains unidentified.

Germline V gene lookup returns CDR1 SGHTA and CDR2 FQGNSA. The CDR3 sequence is 11 residues long. With 4 bases removed from V and 3 bases from J, the gap between germline ends came to 3 bases. The V call is TRBV7-2, the J call TRBJ2-5; D gene uncertain. The TCR originated in a woman in her forties in good health and CMV-seropositive. Input material: PBMCs. DNA for the CDR3: TGTGCCAGCAGCTCCGAAGAGACCCAGTACTTC. Protein product: CASSSEETQYF. Complete variable domain (other parts from reference TRBV7-2 and TRBJ2-5): GAGVSQSPSNKVTEKGKDVELRCDPISGHTALYWYRQSLGQGLEFLIYFQGNSAPDKSGLPSDRFSAERTGGSVSTLTIQRTQQEDSAVYLCASSSEETQYFGPGTRLLVL.